The rows below give T cell receptor beta chains drawn from one sample of a study of shared clonotypes between healthy human individuals. Generated by immunoSEQ multiplex PCR, the TCRdb table keeps only in-frame clones and is missing some. The sample shows about 2 million clones, about 95% of them seen only once. The specimen sequenced was naive CD8+ T cells sorted from blood. These receptors originate from a man in his late teens or twenties in good health. Each CDR3 is given with its conserved first and last residue. Each record gives: V gene, J gene, clone size, CDR3 protein. Clone size, where shown, is once, few, many, or a class for clones that have expanded.

>TRBV25-1|TRBJ2-3|once
CASSDQDTQYF
>TRBV6-1|TRBJ2-1|.
CASSSRDSHFEQFF
>TRBV19|TRBJ1-2|.
CASSIDLEMGYTF
>TRBV6-5|TRBJ2-1|.
CASSLFFGNNEQFF
>TRBV25-1|TRBJ2-5|.
CASSATGTAGETQYF
>TRBV19|TRBJ1-1|once
CASSIVLRSPEAFF
>TRBV19|TRBJ2-7|.
CASSIGQAEPYEQYF
>TRBV15|TRBJ2-3|once
CATPQTLREGKVRNTDTQYF
>TRBV13|TRBJ2-5|.
CASSLGPGFQETQYF
>TRBV5-5|TRBJ1-2|.
CASSSFTNYGYTF
>TRBV5-6|TRBJ2-7|.
CASTPSGREYYEQYF
>TRBV18|TRBJ2-2|.
CATPKIANTGELFF
>TRBV15|TRBJ1-5|.
CATSVAGTYSNQPQHF
>TRBV28|TRBJ2-7|.
CASSRPGVLSYEQYF
>TRBV11-2|TRBJ1-2|.
CASSPGLLSGYTF
>TRBV6-6|TRBJ2-3|.
CASSYQDRGPDTQYF
>TRBV2|TRBJ1-1|.
CASRGGTGRTEAFF
>TRBV12-5|TRBJ2-7|.
CASGPGRDYEQYF
>TRBV10-3|TRBJ2-7|once
CAISESPGTGLYEQYF
>TRBV7-9|TRBJ2-7|.
CASTPWERPADEQYF
>TRBV16|TRBJ1-2|.
CASSQSDARPYGYTF
>TRBV11-2|TRBJ1-5|.
CASSTDRGGNQPQHF
>TRBV19|TRBJ2-7|once
CASSIRTRFYEQYF
>TRBV7-8|TRBJ2-1|.
CATKPGLADPSIYNEQFF
>TRBV19|TRBJ2-5|.
CASSIGLFGETQYF
>TRBV10-3|TRBJ2-5|.
CAILDAIRETQYF
>TRBV6-1|.|.
CASSEYGQANYEQYF
>TRBV6-1|TRBJ2-3|.
CASSAQGSTDTQYF
>TRBV5-1|TRBJ1-3|.
CASSPSGSNTIYF
>TRBV7-9|TRBJ1-1|.
CASSFGQGETEAFF
>TRBV30|TRBJ2-1|.
CAWGWSSRDEQFF
>TRBV6-5|TRBJ2-6|.
CASRVTPEGANVLTF
>TRBV2|TRBJ1-1|.
CASSAGHLNTEAFF
>TRBV28|TRBJ1-1|.
CASSPLGWNTEAFF
>TRBV9|TRBJ2-7|.
CASSVDGEVYEQYF
>TRBV6-5|TRBJ2-3|.
CASSYSATGITDTQYF
>TRBV5-6|TRBJ2-1|.
CASSWGLIGQFF
>TRBV4-1|TRBJ1-1|.
CASSQDTVGSYTEAFF
>TRBV27|TRBJ1-2|.
CASSLTLKGYGYTF
>TRBV28|TRBJ1-2|.
CASSWGEGYGYTF
>TRBV5-6|TRBJ1-6|.
CASSFGQGFSPLHF
>TRBV6-5|TRBJ1-2|.
CASSYGSGYTF
>TRBV5-6|TRBJ2-1|.
CASSSDRNDYNEQFF
>TRBV7-6|TRBJ1-4|.
CASSLASGLEKLFF
>TRBV5-4|TRBJ2-1|.
CASSTRLAGGVYNEQFF
>TRBV5-4|TRBJ2-7|.
CASSSDRGPPYEQYF
>TRBV30|TRBJ2-1|.
CAWAEGASFNEQFF
>TRBV4-3|TRBJ2-1|.
CASSRLAGTDNEQFF